This TCR beta chain was identified in a study of OX40 agonist ivuxolimab in advanced cancers. The study, taken as a whole, reports: Some patients who did not respond also had low normalized T-cell clonal expansion. More expanded clones were seen, on average, in CD8+ T cells than in CD4+.

Profiling relied on immunoSEQ multiplex PCR, and the TCRdb table lists in-frame clones only, not all of them. The data hold around 120,000 clones, with 85% to 90% observed a single time. This CDR3 region has 15 residues. The germline V gene has CDR1 MNHNY and CDR2 SVGAGI (reference sequence). Losses at the gene ends were 2 bases for V and 2 bases for J; bases not matched to a gene: 3. Worth noting for this clone: As yet, its antigen is unknown.

The sequencing used CD4+ or CD8+ T cells sorted from blood, collected in a trial of the OX40 agonist ivuxolimab. The TCR originated in an adult with an advanced solid tumor such as melanoma, head and neck, liver or kidney cancer. The V gene is TRBV6-6, the J gene TRBJ2-3, with TRBD1 identical over 8 bases. The CDR3 region has the DNA TGTGCCAGCAGTTACGGACAGGGTGACACAGATACGCAGTATTTT. Amino acids: CASSYGQGDTDTQYF.